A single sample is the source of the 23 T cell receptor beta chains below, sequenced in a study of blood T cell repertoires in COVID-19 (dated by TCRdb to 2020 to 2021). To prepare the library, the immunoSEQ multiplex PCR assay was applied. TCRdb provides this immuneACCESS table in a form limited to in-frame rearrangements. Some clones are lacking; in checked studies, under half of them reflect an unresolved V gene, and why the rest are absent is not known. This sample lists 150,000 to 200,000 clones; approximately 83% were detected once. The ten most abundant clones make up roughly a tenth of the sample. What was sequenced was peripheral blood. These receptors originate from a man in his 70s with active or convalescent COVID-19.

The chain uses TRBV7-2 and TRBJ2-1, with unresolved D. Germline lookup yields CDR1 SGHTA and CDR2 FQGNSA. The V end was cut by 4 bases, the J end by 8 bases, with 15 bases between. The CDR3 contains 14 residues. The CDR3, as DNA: TGTGCCAGCAGCTCCTCGTACGATCGGGATGAGCAGTTCTTC. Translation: CASSSSYDRDEQFF.

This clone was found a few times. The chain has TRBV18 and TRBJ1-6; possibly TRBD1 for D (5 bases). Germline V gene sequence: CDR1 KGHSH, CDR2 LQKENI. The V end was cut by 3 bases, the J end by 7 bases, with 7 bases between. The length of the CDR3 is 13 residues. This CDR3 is CASSPGGNSPLHF. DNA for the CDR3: TGTGCCAGCTCACCGGGGGGGAATTCACCCCTCCACTTT.

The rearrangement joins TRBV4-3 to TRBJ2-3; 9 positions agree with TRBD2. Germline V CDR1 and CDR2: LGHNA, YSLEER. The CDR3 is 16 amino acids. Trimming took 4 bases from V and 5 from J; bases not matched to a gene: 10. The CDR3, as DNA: TGCGCCAGCAGCCCTACCGGGGCGGGAGGGCAAGATACGCAGTATTTT. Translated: CASSPTGAGGQDTQYF.

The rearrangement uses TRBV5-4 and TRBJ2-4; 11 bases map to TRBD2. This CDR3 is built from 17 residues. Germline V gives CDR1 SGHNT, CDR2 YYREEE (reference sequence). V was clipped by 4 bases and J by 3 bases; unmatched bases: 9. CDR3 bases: TGTGCCAGCAGCCACGCCCCCCTAGCGGGAGGCAAAAACATTCAGTACTTC. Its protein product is CASSHAPLAGGKNIQYF.

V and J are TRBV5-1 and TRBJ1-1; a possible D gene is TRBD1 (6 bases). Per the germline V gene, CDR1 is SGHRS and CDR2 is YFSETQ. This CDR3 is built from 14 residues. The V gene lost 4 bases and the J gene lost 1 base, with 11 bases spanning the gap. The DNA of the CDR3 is TGCGCCAGCAGCGGCCACAGGGCGAACACTGAAGCTTTCTTT. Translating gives CASSGHRANTEAFF.

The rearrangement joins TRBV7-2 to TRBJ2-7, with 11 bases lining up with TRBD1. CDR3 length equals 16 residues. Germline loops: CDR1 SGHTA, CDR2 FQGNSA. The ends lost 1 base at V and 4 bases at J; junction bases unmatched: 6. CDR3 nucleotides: TGTGCCAGCAGCTTAGGGTGGGGGACAGGGGGGTACGAGCAGTACTTC. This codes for CASSLGWGTGGYEQYF.

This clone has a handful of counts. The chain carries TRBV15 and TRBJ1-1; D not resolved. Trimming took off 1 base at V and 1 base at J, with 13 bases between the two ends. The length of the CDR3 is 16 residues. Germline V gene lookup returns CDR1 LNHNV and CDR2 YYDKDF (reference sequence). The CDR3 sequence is CATSRGGRRSNTEAFF. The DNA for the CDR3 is TGTGCCACCAGCAGAGGAGGGCGGAGGTCGAACACTGAAGCTTTCTTT.

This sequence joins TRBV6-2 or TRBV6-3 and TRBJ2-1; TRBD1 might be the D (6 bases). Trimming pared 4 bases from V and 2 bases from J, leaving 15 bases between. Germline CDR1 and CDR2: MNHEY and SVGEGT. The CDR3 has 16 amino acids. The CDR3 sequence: CASSSTQGQTYNEQFF. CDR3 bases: TGTGCCAGCAGTTCAACACAGGGTCAGACCTACAATGAGCAGTTCTTC.

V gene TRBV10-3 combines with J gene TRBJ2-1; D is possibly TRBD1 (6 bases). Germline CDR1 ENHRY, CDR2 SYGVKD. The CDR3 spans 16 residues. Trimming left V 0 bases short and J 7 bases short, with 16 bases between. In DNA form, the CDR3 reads TGTGCCATCAGTGAGTCGAGCAGGGGTCATTTTAATGAGCAGTTCTTC. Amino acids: CAISESSRGHFNEQFF.

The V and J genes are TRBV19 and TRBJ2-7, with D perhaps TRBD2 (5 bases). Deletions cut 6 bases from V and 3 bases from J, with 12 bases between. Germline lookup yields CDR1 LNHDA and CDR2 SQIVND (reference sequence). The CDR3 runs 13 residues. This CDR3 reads CASSRGLGYEQYF. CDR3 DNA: TGTGCCAGTAGCAGAGGACTGGGCTACGAGCAGTACTTC.

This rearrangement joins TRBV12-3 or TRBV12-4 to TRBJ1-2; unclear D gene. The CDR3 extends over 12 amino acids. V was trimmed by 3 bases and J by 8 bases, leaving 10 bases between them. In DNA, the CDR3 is TGTGCCAGCAGTTTGCCAGGTCGGGGCTACACCTTC. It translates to CASSLPGRGYTF.

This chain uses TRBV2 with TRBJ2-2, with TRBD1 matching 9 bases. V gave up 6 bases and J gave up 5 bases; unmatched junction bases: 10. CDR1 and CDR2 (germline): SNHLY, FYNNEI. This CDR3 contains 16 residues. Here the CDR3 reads CASSFGTGSRTGELFF. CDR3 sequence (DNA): TGTGCCAGCAGCTTTGGGACAGGGAGTCGGACCGGGGAGCTGTTTTTT. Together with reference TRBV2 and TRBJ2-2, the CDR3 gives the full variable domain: EPEVTQTPSHQVTQMGQEVILRCVPISNHLYFYWYRQILGQKVEFLVSFYNNEISEKSEIFDDQFSVERPDGSNFTLKIRSTKLEDSAMYFCASSFGTGSRTGELFFGEGSRLTVL.

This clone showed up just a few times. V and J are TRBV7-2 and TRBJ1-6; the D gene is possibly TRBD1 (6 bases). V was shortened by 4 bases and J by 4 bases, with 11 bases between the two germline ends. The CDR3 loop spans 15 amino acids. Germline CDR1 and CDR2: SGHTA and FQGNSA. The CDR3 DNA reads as TGTGCCAGCAGCTCCGGGACATGGTATAATTCACCCCTCCACTTT. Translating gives CASSSGTWYNSPLHF.

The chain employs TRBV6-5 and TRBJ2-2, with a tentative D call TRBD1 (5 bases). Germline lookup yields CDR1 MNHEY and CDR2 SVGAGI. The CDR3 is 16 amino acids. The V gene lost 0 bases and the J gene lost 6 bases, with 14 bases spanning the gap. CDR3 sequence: CASSYSGRGSAGELFF. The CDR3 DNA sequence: TGTGCCAGCAGTTACTCAGGAAGGGGAAGCGCCGGGGAGCTGTTTTTT.

The DNA of the CDR3 is TGCAGCAGGGACAGGGCCCACGAGCAGTACTTC. It translates to CSRDRAHEQYF. The rearrangement joins TRBV20-1 to TRBJ2-7; the match to TRBD1 covers 9 bases. The CDR3 runs 11 residues. Per germline, CDR1 DFQATT and CDR2 SNEGSKA (reference sequence).

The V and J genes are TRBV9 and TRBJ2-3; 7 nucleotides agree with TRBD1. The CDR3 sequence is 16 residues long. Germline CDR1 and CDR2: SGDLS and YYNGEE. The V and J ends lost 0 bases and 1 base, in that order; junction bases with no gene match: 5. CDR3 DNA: TGTGCCAGCAGCGTAGGGCAGGGGGTCGGCACAGATACGCAGTATTTT. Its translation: CASSVGQGVGTDTQYF.

Here the CDR3 DNA reads TGTGCCAGCAGGGGAACGGGCAGGGGAAAAAACACTGAAGCTTTCTTT. Protein sequence: CASRGTGRGKNTEAFF. The rearrangement uses TRBV27 and TRBJ1-1, with D possibly being TRBD1 (6 bases). V was shortened by 6 bases and J by 2 bases, with 19 bases between the two germline ends. From germline, CDR1 is MNHEY and CDR2 SMNVEV (reference sequence). The CDR3 has 16 amino acids.

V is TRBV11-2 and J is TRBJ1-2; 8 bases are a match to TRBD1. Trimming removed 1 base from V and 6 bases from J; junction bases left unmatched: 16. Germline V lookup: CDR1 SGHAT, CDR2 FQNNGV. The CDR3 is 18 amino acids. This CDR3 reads CASSLGGPWTGRSDGYTF. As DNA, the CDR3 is TGTGCCAGCAGCTTAGGAGGGCCCTGGACAGGGAGGTCTGATGGCTACACCTTC.

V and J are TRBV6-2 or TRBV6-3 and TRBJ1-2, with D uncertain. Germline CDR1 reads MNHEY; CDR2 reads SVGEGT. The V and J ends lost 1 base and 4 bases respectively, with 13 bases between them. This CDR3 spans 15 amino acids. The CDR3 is CASSYYRTGSYGYTF. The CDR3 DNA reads TGTGCCAGCAGTTACTACCGGACGGGATCCTATGGCTACACCTTC.

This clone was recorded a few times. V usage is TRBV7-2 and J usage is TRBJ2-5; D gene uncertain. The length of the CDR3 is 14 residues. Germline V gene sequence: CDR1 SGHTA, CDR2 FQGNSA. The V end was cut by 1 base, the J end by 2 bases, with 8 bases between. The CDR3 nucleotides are TGTGCCAGCAGCTTAGTGTCCCCGCAAGAGACCCAGTACTTC. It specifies CASSLVSPQETQYF.

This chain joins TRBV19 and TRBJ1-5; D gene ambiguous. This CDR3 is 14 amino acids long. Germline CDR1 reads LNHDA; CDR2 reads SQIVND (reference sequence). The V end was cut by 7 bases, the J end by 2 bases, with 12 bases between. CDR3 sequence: CASNLRTGNQPQHF. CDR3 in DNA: TGTGCCAGTAACCTCCGTACGGGCAATCAGCCCCAGCATTTT.

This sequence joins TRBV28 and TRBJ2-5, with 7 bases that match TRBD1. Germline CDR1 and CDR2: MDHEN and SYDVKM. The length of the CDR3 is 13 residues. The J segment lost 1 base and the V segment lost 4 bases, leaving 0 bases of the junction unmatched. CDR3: CASSWTGQETQYF. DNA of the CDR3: TGTGCCAGCAGTTGGACAGGCCAAGAGACCCAGTACTTC. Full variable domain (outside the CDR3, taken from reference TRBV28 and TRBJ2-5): DVKVTQSSRYLVKRTGEKVFLECVQDMDHENMFWYRQDPGLGLRLIYFSYDVKMKEKGDIPEGYSVSREKKERFSLILESASTNQTSMYLCASSWTGQETQYFGPGTRLLVL.

The CDR3 coding sequence is TGTGCCAGCTCACCTGCCCAGATCACAGATACGCAGTATTTT. The encoded protein is CASSPAQITDTQYF. The J gene is TRBJ2-3, the V gene TRBV18; D is undetermined. The CDR3 extends over 14 amino acids. The V end lost 3 bases, the J end lost 2 bases, and 9 bases lay between the germline ends. The V gene's germline CDR1 is KGHSH and CDR2 LQKENI.